This T cell receptor (beta chain) derives from a study of blood T cell repertoires in COVID-19 (dated by TCRdb to the early 2020s). About the study as a whole: The collaborator samples originated in the United States, Italy and Spain and spanned the acute and convalescent phases of COVID-19. The prospective study material was composed of cDNA or gDNA derived from T cells, B-cell-depleted T cells, or PBMCs. Deeply sampled blood TCRbeta repertoires from subjects exposed to, actively infected with, or recovered from COVID-19 were included in the dataset. The repertoires were released in a freely available public database meant as a resource for research on the immune response to SARS-CoV-2. The samples were drawn from the first 160 participants of the ongoing ImmuneRACE study and from 1,254 subjects provided by 6 global collaborators. A de-identified subject ID, COVID-19 status, age in years and sex were almost always included in the sample metadata. HLA class I and class II types, where available, came from metadata supplied by the sample provider rather than from assay-based typing. Overall study outcomes, separate from this receptor: The amount of clinical and demographic metadata varied by source and participant and was provided uncurated.

TCRbeta CDR3 regions were amplified from genomic DNA using the immunoSEQ Assay, a bias-controlled multiplex PCR. The published analysis was carried out like this. Within the assay, amplification of reference gene primers was used to estimate how many nucleated cells each sample contained. To quantify the absolute abundance of each unique TCRbeta CDR3 rearrangement, sequence reads were collapsed and filtered. For each sample, productive Simpson clonality was calculated as the square root of Simpson's diversity index across productive rearrangements. The table was pulled from immuneACCESS by TCRdb, which kept in-frame rearrangements only. Such tables lose some clones; where checked, under half of the loss comes from unresolved V genes, and the rest has no known cause. V and J calls and clone size come straight from that table; D and trimming were deduced from the DNA. For this sample there are over 55,000 clones; over 70% appear just once. Around 5% of the sample lies in the top ten.

This clone was seen only a few times. Its antigen is still unknown. No clone much larger than this one lies a single base away; base qualities are absent. Each collaborating institution followed its own protocols to collect whole blood in K2EDTA tubes. Collaborator samples were shipped for TCRbeta analysis as frozen whole blood, isolated PBMCs, or DNA extracted from either sample type. The sequencing input was peripheral blood. The sequence was obtained from a man aged 45 to 65 with active COVID-19.

The nucleotide sequence reads TGTGCCAGTAGTTTTCGGGGTAGCGGGGACAGCTCCTACAATGAGCAGTTCTTC. Translation gives CASSFRGSGDSSYNEQFF. The chain is encoded by TRBV19 joined to TRBJ2-1; perhaps TRBD2 is the D gene, with 8 bases matching. CDR1 and CDR2 were assigned from the germline V gene (reference sequence) as LNHDA and SQIVND. The cysteine opens and the phenylalanine closes a CDR3 of 18 amino acids. Solely the CDR3 DNA is kept, with 54 bases framed from the first base. The V end loses 5 bases and the J end loses 0 bases, and a stretch of 20 bases separates them.